Presented here are 32 T cell receptor beta chains from one specimen sequenced in a study of neurological immune-mediated disorders (dated by TCRdb to between 2018 and 2021). Receptors were amplified or captured by 5' RACE. These reads were obtained on an Illumina HiSeq 2500. TCRdb ran its own pipeline on the public reads, namely fastp trimming at Q25 and MiXCR clone calling, and kept in-frame beta chains. Each CDR3 protein gets just one entry, which takes the most common genes and DNA from the rows behind it. This sample gives about 30,000 distinct CDR3 sequences in total; roughly a sixth of them show up just once. 4.5% to 5% of the sample is in the top ten clones. Read against the paper, the sample's time point label means: technical triplicate 3. Sequencing was performed on CD4+ T cells from blood. Receptors were obtained from a female donor with HTLV-1-associated myelopathy (HAM/TSP).

This clonotype occurred many times. At one of its ends the junction is not consistent with the germline gene, which may arise from a read error. The chain is built from TRBV7-8 and TRBJ2-7; perhaps D is TRBD1 or TRBD2 (5 bases each). Germline V lookup: CDR1 SGHVS, CDR2 FQNEAQ. This CDR3 is 14 amino acids long. The CDR3, as DNA: TGTGCCAGCAGCAGTTTAGCTCAAGGGACCCAATTCGGCTTC. Its translation: CASSSLAQGTQFGF.

This clonotype occurred many times. The V and J genes are TRBV21-1 and TRBJ2-1; the table's D call, TRBD2, was not checked against the DNA. TRBV21-1 is given as a pseudogene. This CDR3 has 18 amino acids. The CDR3 sequence: CASSKGGLAGCYYNEQFF. DNA of the CDR3: TGTGCCAGCAGCAAAGGAGGACTAGCGGGATGCTACTACAATGAGCAGTTCTTC.

This clonotype was seen at least ten times. This chain links TRBV25-1 with TRBJ1-1, with D perhaps matching TRBD1 (5 bases). Looked up from germline, CDR1 is MGHDK and CDR2 is SYGVNS. Trimming shortened V by 1 base and J by 2 bases, and 8 bases separated the two germline ends. The CDR3 runs 14 residues. The chain's CDR3 is CASSELGENTEAFF. DNA for the CDR3: TGTGCCAGCAGTGAATTGGGGGAAAACACTGAAGCTTTCTTT.

This clonotype was counted many times. This chain links TRBV6-2 or TRBV6-3 with TRBJ2-7; TRBD1 aligns across 9 bases. V shed 2 bases, J shed 7 bases, and the junction held 9 bases outside the gene matches. The CDR3 sequence is 15 residues long. Per the germline V gene, CDR1 is MNHEY and CDR2 is SVGEGT. The CDR3 DNA reads TGTGCCAGCAGTTACGCGGGACAGGGACGTGGAGAGCAGTACTTC. This sequence encodes CASSYAGQGRGEQYF.

At least ten counts were recorded for this clonotype. The rearrangement links TRBV20-1 to TRBJ2-7; TRBD2 is a possible D gene (5 bases). V lost 3 bases, J lost 4 bases, and 16 bases lay in between. The CDR3 is 14 amino acids. Looked up from germline, CDR1 is DFQATT and CDR2 is SNEGSKA (reference sequence). CDR3 DNA: TGCAGTGCTAGTCTCTCTGCTAGCAGTTACGAGCAGTACTTC. Protein product: CSASLSASSYEQYF.

The CDR3 region has the DNA TGTGCCAGCGGACTAGCGGGGGGGGAACAGACCCAGTACTTC. Its protein product is CASGLAGGEQTQYF. The chain carries TRBV7-2 and TRBJ2-5, with 15 bases lining up with TRBD2. The CDR3 consists of 14 residues. Germline CDR1 SGHTA, CDR2 FQGNSA. Trimming cost V 8 bases and J 6 bases; bases outside gene matches: 4.

V is TRBV4-2 and J is TRBJ1-1; D unclear. The CDR3 consists of 15 residues. V lost 1 base to trimming and J lost 1 base, with 10 bases between them. The germline V gene encodes CDR1 LGHNA and CDR2 YNFKEQ. CDR3 protein: CASSQGGRQNTEAFF. CDR3 in DNA: TGTGCCAGCAGCCAAGGAGGCCGACAGAACACTGAAGCTTTCTTT.

This clonotype has a count of ten or more. The gene calls are TRBV12-3 or TRBV12-4 and TRBJ2-1; 11 nucleotides agree with TRBD2. CDR3 length: 16 amino acids. The ends lost 7 bases at V and 4 bases at J; junction bases unmatched: 9. CDR3 protein: CASTPQTSGVYNEQFF. The DNA of the CDR3 is TGTGCCAGCACCCCTCAGACTAGCGGGGTTTACAATGAGCAGTTCTTC.

This clonotype came up many times. The chain joins TRBV5-1 to TRBJ1-2; D is undetermined. CDR3 size: 13 residues. The germline V gene encodes CDR1 SGHRS and CDR2 YFSETQ. V lost 2 bases to trimming and J lost 10 bases, with 15 bases between them. The chain's CDR3 is CASSFDGPGTYTF. CDR3 sequence (DNA): TGCGCCAGCAGCTTCGACGGCCCCGGTACCTACACCTTC.

This clonotype is medium-sized within its sample. The chain has TRBV7-3 and TRBJ2-1; 16 nucleotides match TRBD2. Per the germline V gene, CDR1 is SGHTA and CDR2 is FQGTGA. There are 16 residues in the CDR3. The V gene end was trimmed by 4 bases and the J gene end by 8 bases; junction bases not matched to a gene: 5. Written as DNA, the CDR3 is TGTGCCAGCAGCTCGGGACTAGCGGGAGGGCCCGATGAGCAGTTCTTC. Translated: CASSSGLAGGPDEQFF.

This clonotype has ten or more counts. The chain recombines TRBV4-2 with TRBJ2-1; D is unresolved. Trimming removed 0 bases at V and 2 bases at J, with 8 bases between. CDR1 is LGHNA, CDR2 YNFKEQ, per germline. This CDR3 region has 15 residues. The CDR3 bases are TGTGCCAGCAGCCAAGAGATTAGCCCCTACAATGAGCAGTTCTTC. Translating it yields CASSQEISPYNEQFF.

This clonotype has at least ten counts. The gene calls are TRBV12-3 or TRBV12-4 and TRBJ1-3; 7 bases map to TRBD1. Trimming removed 5 bases from V and 8 bases from J; junction bases left unmatched: 6. This CDR3 is 13 amino acids long. The CDR3 is CASSPGQEYTIYF. The CDR3 DNA sequence: TGTGCCAGCAGTCCCGGACAGGAGTACACCATATATTTT.

The table lists this clonotype with many counts. V is TRBV5-5 and J is TRBJ2-1, with 8 bases that match TRBD1. This CDR3 contains 15 residues. Looked up from germline, CDR1 is SGHKS and CDR2 is YYEKEE (reference sequence). V was clipped by 0 bases and J by 8 bases; unmatched bases: 7. The CDR3 DNA sequence: TGTGCCAGCAGCTTGGTCGGGACAGGAGTGGATGAGCAGTTCTTC. Translation: CASSLVGTGVDEQFF.

This clonotype occurred many times. CDR3 protein: CASLASPGTPSTDTQYF. The CDR3 DNA reads TGTGCCAGCTTGGCCTCCCCAGGGACCCCGAGCACAGATACGCAGTATTTT. The genes are TRBV2 and TRBJ2-3, with D perhaps TRBD1 or TRBD2 (5 bases each). Trimming shortened V by 8 bases and J by 0 bases, and 21 bases separated the two germline ends. CDR1 is SNHLY and CDR2 is FYNNEI in the germline V gene. CDR3 size: 17 residues. Complete variable domain (other parts from reference TRBV2 and TRBJ2-3): EPEVTQTPSHQVTQMGQEVILRCVPISNHLYFYWYRQILGQKVEFLVSFYNNEISEKSEIFDDQFSVERPDGSNFTLKIRSTKLEDSAMYFCASLASPGTPSTDTQYFGPGTRLTVL.

This clonotype was detected ten times or more. The chain couples TRBV6-5 to TRBJ1-1; D call uncertain. V lost 9 bases and J 0 bases, leaving 14 bases between the germline ends. CDR3 length equals 14 residues. Germline V gene lookup returns CDR1 MNHEY and CDR2 SVGAGI. The CDR3 is CASRLVGLNTEAFF. The CDR3 nucleotides are TGTGCCAGTCGATTAGTAGGGCTGAACACTGAAGCTTTCTTT.

In the case of this clonotype: The junction departs from germline at one end; a sequencing error may be responsible. The chain combines TRBV5-5 with TRBJ2-5; D perhaps matches TRBD2 (7 bases). The germline V gene encodes CDR1 SGHKS and CDR2 YYEKEE (reference sequence). CDR3 size: 13 residues. CDR3 protein: CASNPAGQETQYF. CDR3 nucleotide sequence: TGTGCCAGCAACCCAGCGGGACAAGAGACACAGTACTTC.

The chain uses TRBV6-2 or TRBV6-3 and TRBJ1-1, with TRBD1 matching 8 bases. CDR3 length: 12 amino acids. CDR1 MNHEY and CDR2 SVGEGT come from the germline V gene. V lost 10 bases to trimming and J lost 4 bases; unmatched junction nucleotides: 5. The CDR3 DNA follows: TGTGCCACCCGGACAGGGAGCACTGAAGCTTTCTTT. This translates into CATRTGSTEAFF.

This clonotype occurred many times. The rearrangement joins TRBV20-1 to TRBJ2-1; 11 bases map to TRBD2. Germline CDR1 is DFQATT and CDR2 is SNEGSKA (reference sequence). This CDR3 contains 15 residues. V was clipped by 1 base and J by 8 bases; unmatched bases: 7. The CDR3 nucleotides read TGCAGTGCTAGAGGTCTAGCGGGAGGTGGGGATGAGCAGTTCTTC. Its protein product is CSARGLAGGGDEQFF.

This clonotype was recorded many times. The V gene is TRBV6-5, the J gene TRBJ2-7; weak D call: TRBD1 (7 bases). Trimming left V 5 bases short and J 2 bases short, with 19 bases between. Per the germline V gene, CDR1 is MNHEY and CDR2 is SVGAGI. The CDR3 totals 16 residues. The CDR3 DNA follows: TGTGCCAGCAGTCCTATTCAGGGGGGCCGCCCCTACGAGCAGTACTTC. Translated, it gives CASSPIQGGRPYEQYF.

This clonotype was seen at least ten times. The gene calls are TRBV6-5 and TRBJ2-7; D could derive from TRBD1 or TRBD2 (5 bases each). This CDR3 is 14 amino acids long. The V end lost 2 bases, the J end lost 4 bases, and 12 bases lay between the germline ends. The V gene's germline CDR1 is MNHEY and CDR2 SVGAGI. CDR3 in amino acids: CASSYAGRDYEQYF. CDR3 nucleotides: TGTGCCAGCAGTTACGCGGGCAGGGATTACGAGCAGTACTTC.

Ten or more counts support this clonotype. The chain has TRBV4-2 and TRBJ2-1; the D gene is possibly TRBD1 (5 bases). Looked up from germline, CDR1 is LGHNA and CDR2 is YNFKEQ. The CDR3 totals 14 residues. V was pared by 3 bases and J by 8 bases, with 14 bases between. Here the CDR3 DNA reads TGTGCCAGCAGCCACTCTAGGGGCGGTGATGAGCAGTTCTTC. The encoded protein is CASSHSRGGDEQFF.

V gene TRBV11-1 combines with J gene TRBJ2-3; possibly TRBD2 for D (6 bases). V was pared by 1 base and J by 1 base, with 12 bases between. CDR1 and CDR2 from the germline V gene are SGHAT and FQDESV (reference sequence). CDR3 size: 16 residues. The CDR3 protein is CASSLGRGLRTDTQYF. CDR3 DNA sequence: TGTGCCAGCAGCTTAGGTCGGGGACTCCGCACAGATACGCAGTATTTT.

This clonotype was seen only a few times. The chain combines TRBV4-2 with TRBJ2-3; D gene ambiguous. Germline values: CDR1 LGHNA, CDR2 YNFKEQ. The CDR3 has 16 residues. Trimming stripped 5 bases from V and 0 bases from J, with 15 bases between. CDR3 sequence: CASSEKVGPSTDTQYF. The CDR3 DNA reads as TGTGCCAGCAGCGAAAAGGTCGGACCAAGCACAGATACGCAGTATTTT.

CDR3 loop: CASSYEVNEKLFF. For the CDR3, the DNA is TGCGCCAGCAGCTATGAAGTTAATGAAAAACTGTTTTTT. The chain recombines TRBV5-1 with TRBJ1-4; no clear D gene. V was shortened by 3 bases and J by 4 bases, with 7 bases between the two germline ends. CDR1 is SGHRS, CDR2 YFSETQ, per germline. This CDR3 region has 13 residues.

This clonotype was counted at least ten times. The rearrangement joins TRBV5-1 to TRBJ1-1; D is undetermined. This CDR3 region has 14 residues. Trimming took 0 bases from V and 0 from J, leaving 6 bases between them. Germline CDR1 SGHRS, CDR2 YFSETQ. DNA for the CDR3: TGCGCCAGCAGCTTGGGAATGATGAACACTGAAGCTTTCTTT. Translating gives CASSLGMMNTEAFF.

V is TRBV10-3 and J is TRBJ2-7; 7 positions match TRBD1. With 0 bases clipped from V and 6 bases from J, the junction kept 8 bases outside the gene matches. The CDR3 consists of 15 residues. Germline V CDR1 and CDR2: ENHRY, SYGVKD. Written as DNA, the CDR3 is TGTGCCATCAGTGAGTCCCGCGGACAGGAAAGCGAGCAGTACTTC. Translated: CAISESRGQESEQYF.

This clonotype was found many times. This chain links TRBV19 with TRBJ2-4, with 14 bases matching TRBD2. The CDR3 covers 11 residues. J lost 13 bases, V lost 8 bases, and 1 base had no gene match. CDR1 is LNHDA and CDR2 is SQIVND in the germline V gene (reference sequence). CDR3 nucleotide sequence: TGTGCCAGTGGACTAGCGGGAGGCCAGTACTTC. Translating gives CASGLAGGQYF.

The rearrangement uses TRBV20-1 and TRBJ2-1; TRBD2 matches at 15 bases. Trimming cost V 8 bases and J 10 bases; bases outside gene matches: 6. Germline CDR1 and CDR2: DFQATT and SNEGSKA (reference sequence). The CDR3 has 13 amino acids. The CDR3 here is CSTTGTSGGEQFF. The CDR3 bases are TGCAGTACTACCGGGACTAGCGGGGGGGAGCAGTTCTTC.

This clonotype was recorded at least ten times. The rearrangement joins TRBV7-3 to TRBJ2-3; TRBD2 aligns across 8 bases. V shed 5 bases, J shed 5 bases, and the junction held 9 bases outside the gene matches. The CDR3 runs to 15 residues. In germline, CDR1 is SGHTA, CDR2 FQGTGA. The CDR3 region is CASSTRSGGKDTQYF. The CDR3, as DNA: TGTGCCAGCAGCACACGGAGCGGGGGAAAAGATACGCAGTATTTT.

This clonotype has ten or more counts. The chain combines TRBV20-1 with TRBJ2-1; D tentatively fits TRBD1 or TRBD2 (6 bases each). Germline-derived CDR1 and CDR2 are DFQATT and SNEGSKA (reference sequence). The CDR3 is made up of 18 amino acids. Trimming took off 0 bases at V and 8 bases at J, with 26 bases between the two ends. The CDR3 loop is CSARDPDGLSDYRDEQFF. The CDR3 nucleotides read TGCAGTGCTAGAGATCCCGACGGACTATCAGACTACAGGGATGAGCAGTTCTTC.

Ten or more counts support this clonotype. The chain carries TRBV29-1 and TRBJ2-7, with TRBD1 matching 10 bases. Per germline, CDR1 SQVTM and CDR2 ANQGSEA. This CDR3 contains 15 residues. Germline trimming cut 4 bases from V and 6 bases from J; bases unmatched to any gene: 12. For the CDR3, the DNA is TGCAGCGTTGGCCCAGGGACAGGGGCGCAGTCCGAGCAGTACTTC. Translation gives CSVGPGTGAQSEQYF.

In this sample, this clonotype turned up many times. V is TRBV9 and J is TRBJ2-5; 16 bases are shared with TRBD2. The CDR3 is 17 amino acids. The V segment lost 5 bases and the J segment 4 bases; nucleotides outside the gene matches: 8. CDR1 SGDLS and CDR2 YYNGEE come from the germline V gene. The CDR3 nucleotides read TGTGCCAGCAGTAAAGGGACTAGCGGGGGGGCCATAGAGACCCAGTACTTC. Its protein is CASSKGTSGGAIETQYF.